The source of this T cell receptor beta chain is a study of cytomegalovirus exposure and HLA in healthy donors. Whole-study findings and limits: One variant, a missense change in DCLRE1C, was linked in a later analysis to TCR beta V- and J-gene trimming.

There are a few counts of this clone. Its target is not known. Germline is not matched at one junction end, which may reflect a read error. 13 Jbeta primers and 60 Vbeta primers were used for the PCR. Sequencing used immunoSEQ multiplex PCR; TCRdb keeps in-frame clones, though not all of them. The sample holds tens of thousands of clones, around 75% seen once. Germline V gene lookup returns CDR1 MNHEY and CDR2 SVGAGI. CDR3 length equals 9 residues. Sequenced: PBMCs. This receptor was obtained from a man aged 45-60 years in good health and CMV-seropositive. This rearrangement joins TRBV6-5 to TRBJ1-5, with a possible D match to TRBD1 (5 bases). The CDR3 bases are TGCTCAGGGAATCAGCCCCAGCATTTT. Amino acid sequence: CSGNQPQHF.